Listed here are 20 T cell receptor beta chains from one sample, sequenced in a study of blood T cell repertoires in COVID-19. Data came from immunoSEQ multiplex PCR; TCRdb stores just in-frame clones and leaves some out. This table holds about 220,000 clones, 85% to 90% found once. The sequenced sample consisted of PBMCs or T cells enriched from blood (not recorded which). The receptors were gathered from a woman aged 50 to 65 with acute COVID-19.

The chain carries TRBV28 and TRBJ1-1; D is unresolved. The CDR3 loop spans 13 amino acids. Trimming left V 5 bases short and J 0 bases short, with 7 bases between. The germline V gene encodes CDR1 MDHEN and CDR2 SYDVKM. The CDR3 spells CASSIVLNTEAFF. Here the CDR3 DNA reads TGTGCCAGCAGTATAGTCCTGAACACTGAAGCTTTCTTT.

The gene calls are TRBV5-1 and TRBJ1-2, with D perhaps TRBD1 (6 bases). The CDR3 runs 15 residues. Germline CDR1 SGHRS, CDR2 YFSETQ. Deletions cut 4 bases from V and 6 bases from J, with 19 bases between. CDR3 sequence reads: CASSPRQAGRDGYTF. The DNA for the CDR3 is TGCGCCAGCAGCCCTCGACAGGCCGGGAGGGATGGCTACACCTTC. Using reference TRBV5-1 and TRBJ1-2 for the parts outside the CDR3, the full variable domain is KAGVTQTPRYLIKTRGQQVTLSCSPISGHRSVSWYQQTPGQGLQFLFEYFSETQRNKGNFPGRFSGRQFSNSRSEMNVSTLELGDSALYLCASSPRQAGRDGYTFGSGTRLTVV.

The chain uses TRBV14 and TRBJ2-1; 8 bases fit TRBD2. Germline V lookup: CDR1 SGHDN, CDR2 FVKESK. The CDR3 runs to 16 residues. V trimming: 6 bases; J trimming: 4 bases; junction bases outside the gene matches: 11. The CDR3 DNA reads as TGTGCCAGCAGTTTCACCGGACGCGGGAGGTACAATGAGCAGTTCTTC. As protein: CASSFTGRGRYNEQFF.

The gene calls are TRBV15 and TRBJ2-2; the D gene is possibly TRBD1 (5 bases). The CDR3 covers 16 residues. V lost 1 base to trimming and J lost 5 bases, with 14 bases between them. Per germline, CDR1 LNHNV and CDR2 YYDKDF (reference sequence). The CDR3 here is CATSRGVGQATGELFF. CDR3 nucleotide sequence: TGTGCCACCAGCAGAGGGGTGGGGCAAGCAACCGGGGAGCTGTTTTTT.

The V gene is TRBV4-1, the J gene TRBJ2-2; D may be TRBD1 (6 bases). The CDR3 totals 16 residues. The ends were cut back, 1 base at V and 7 bases at J, with 16 bases in the middle. Germline CDR1 and CDR2: MGHRA and YSYEKL. CDR3 residues: CASSQAGAPRGGELFF. CDR3 sequence (DNA): TGCGCCAGCAGCCAAGCAGGGGCCCCTCGTGGCGGGGAGCTGTTTTTT.

This chain links TRBV5-4 with TRBJ2-2, with D maybe TRBD1 (5 bases). V lost 1 base, J lost 0 bases, and 10 bases lay in between. CDR3 length: 16 residues. Looked up from germline, CDR1 is SGHNT and CDR2 is YYREEE (reference sequence). The CDR3 loop reads CASSLSRQTNTGELFF. The CDR3 DNA reads as TGTGCCAGCAGCTTGTCCCGACAGACGAACACCGGGGAGCTGTTTTTT.

The CDR3 region has the DNA TGTGCCAGTACTGACGGGAGAGGTACCGGGGAGCTGTTTTTT. Encoded protein: CASTDGRGTGELFF. The V gene is TRBV5-8, the J gene TRBJ2-2; perhaps TRBD2 as D (6 bases). The CDR3 contains 14 residues. Deletions cut 8 bases from V and 5 bases from J, with 16 bases between. CDR1 and CDR2 from the germline V gene are SGHTS and YDEGEE.

This chain links TRBV6-2 or TRBV6-3 with TRBJ2-3; possibly TRBD1 for D (6 bases). V lost 5 bases and J lost 7, with 10 bases in between. The germline CDR1 and CDR2 sequences are MNHEY and SVGEGT. The CDR3 length is 12 residues. In DNA form, the CDR3 reads TGTGCCAGCAGTCAACAGGGAAATACGCAGTATTTT. Protein product: CASSQQGNTQYF.

The genes are TRBV18 and TRBJ1-5; TRBD1 matches 12 bases. V trimming: 6 bases; J trimming: 7 bases; junction bases outside the gene matches: 10. There are 16 residues in the CDR3. Germline V CDR1 and CDR2: KGHSH, LQKENI. CDR3: CASSRTGTGGGQPQHF. The CDR3 coding sequence is TGTGCCAGCTCGCGCACCGGGACAGGGGGCGGACAGCCCCAGCATTTT.

The chain couples TRBV19 to TRBJ1-2, with D tentatively TRBD1 (6 bases). This CDR3 spans 14 amino acids. The germline V gene has CDR1 LNHDA and CDR2 SQIVND (reference sequence). V was shortened by 6 bases and J by 4 bases, with 15 bases between the two germline ends. This CDR3 is CASSQQGLVYGYTF. DNA for the CDR3: TGTGCCAGTAGCCAACAGGGTCTGGTCTATGGCTACACCTTC.

J is TRBJ2-1 and V is TRBV30, with a tentative D call TRBD2 (6 bases). The CDR3 runs to 13 residues. V was cut by 5 bases and J by 4 bases, with 12 bases left in between. From germline, CDR1 is GTSNPN and CDR2 SVGIG (reference sequence). CDR3 residues: CAWSGGKYNEQFF. CDR3 coding DNA: TGTGCCTGGTCGGGCGGGAAGTACAATGAGCAGTTCTTC.

The chain couples TRBV5-1 to TRBJ2-2; 9 bases agree with TRBD1. Looked up from germline, CDR1 is SGHRS and CDR2 is YFSETQ. V dropped 5 bases and J dropped 4; count of bases not matched to a gene: 6. This CDR3 spans 15 amino acids. The CDR3 region is CASRLGQGGTGELFF. CDR3 in DNA: TGCGCCAGCAGACTGGGACAGGGTGGCACCGGGGAGCTGTTTTTT.

The rearrangement joins TRBV24-1 to TRBJ2-2, with 10 nucleotides matching TRBD1. This CDR3 has 16 residues. J lost 3 bases, V lost 1 base, and 1 base had no gene match. In germline, CDR1 is KGHDR, CDR2 SFDVKD. DNA of the CDR3: TGTGCCACCAGTGATTTCGGGACAGGGGACACCGGGGAGCTGTTTTTT. It yields the protein CATSDFGTGDTGELFF.

In this sample, this clone turned up once. The chain combines TRBV19 with TRBJ2-1, with D tentatively TRBD2 (6 bases). Germline V CDR1 and CDR2: LNHDA, SQIVND (reference sequence). The CDR3 totals 14 residues. Trimming left V 10 bases short and J 8 bases short, with 21 bases between. The CDR3 protein is CAISKGDWGYEQFF. CDR3 sequence (DNA): TGTGCCATCTCGAAAGGGGACTGGGGGTATGAGCAGTTCTTC.

This rearrangement joins TRBV5-4 to TRBJ2-1; 11 bases agree with TRBD2. The CDR3 has 15 amino acids. V trimming: 4 bases; J trimming: 3 bases; junction bases outside the gene matches: 3. Germline V CDR1 and CDR2: SGHNT, YYREEE (reference sequence). The CDR3 reads CASSPSGRYYNEQFF. In DNA, the CDR3 is TGTGCCAGCAGCCCTAGCGGGAGGTACTACAATGAGCAGTTCTTC.

The chain is built from TRBV3-1 (or the pseudogene TRBV3-2) and TRBJ2-2; possible D gene TRBD2, 5 bases. The CDR3 is 13 amino acids. Trimming pared 2 bases from V and 8 bases from J, leaving 9 bases between. Germline V gene data show CDR1 as LGHDT and CDR2 as YNNKEL (reference sequence). CDR3 in amino acids: CASSQQDWGELFF. The CDR3 DNA reads as TGTGCCAGCAGCCAACAGGACTGGGGGGAGCTGTTTTTT.

This clone was detected a few times. This sequence joins TRBV11-1 and TRBJ2-5, with TRBD1 matching 8 bases. CDR1 SGHAT and CDR2 FQDESV come from the germline V gene (reference sequence). The CDR3 covers 13 residues. The V segment lost 4 bases and the J segment 5 bases; nucleotides outside the gene matches: 3. The chain's CDR3 is CASSSRDRETQYF. The CDR3 DNA reads as TGTGCCAGCAGCTCCCGGGACAGGGAGACCCAGTACTTC.

This clone was seen only a few times. The rearrangement joins TRBV7-6 to TRBJ2-7; tentatively, D is TRBD1 (6 bases). Between the trimmed V and J ends, which lost 5 bases and 9 bases, there was a span of 17 bases. Germline V gene lookup returns CDR1 SGHVS and CDR2 FNYEAQ. This CDR3 has 13 amino acids. CDR3 in amino acids: CASSGYRDIRQYF. The CDR3 DNA is TGTGCCAGCAGCGGATACCGGGACATAAGGCAGTACTTC.

The CDR3 region is CASKIRARNTEAFF. As DNA, the CDR3 is TGTGCCAGCAAAATCAGGGCGAGGAACACTGAAGCTTTCTTT. This rearrangement joins TRBV28 to TRBJ1-1, with a weak D call TRBD1 (5 bases). Germline V lookup: CDR1 MDHEN, CDR2 SYDVKM. CDR3 length: 14 amino acids. The V end lost 7 bases, the J end lost 1 base, and 13 bases lay between the germline ends.

The gene calls are TRBV19 and TRBJ2-1; perhaps TRBD1 as D (5 bases). This CDR3 spans 13 amino acids. V gave up 3 bases and J gave up 9 bases, with 12 bases separating them. Germline V gives CDR1 LNHDA, CDR2 SQIVND (reference sequence). The CDR3 coding sequence is TGTGCCAGTAGTATCCAGGGTCGCGGTGAGCAGTTCTTC. This gives the protein CASSIQGRGEQFF.